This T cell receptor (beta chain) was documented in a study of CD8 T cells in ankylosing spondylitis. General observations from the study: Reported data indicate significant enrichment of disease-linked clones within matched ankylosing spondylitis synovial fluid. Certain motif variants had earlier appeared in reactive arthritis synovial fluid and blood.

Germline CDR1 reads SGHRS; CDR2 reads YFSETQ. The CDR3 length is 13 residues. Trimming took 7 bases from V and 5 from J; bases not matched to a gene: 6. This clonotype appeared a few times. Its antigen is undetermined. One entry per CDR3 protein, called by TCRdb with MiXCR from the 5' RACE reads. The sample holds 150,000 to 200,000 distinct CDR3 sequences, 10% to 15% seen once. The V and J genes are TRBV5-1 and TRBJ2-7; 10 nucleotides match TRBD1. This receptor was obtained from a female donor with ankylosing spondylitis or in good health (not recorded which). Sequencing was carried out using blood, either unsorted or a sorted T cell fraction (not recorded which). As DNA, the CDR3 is TGCGCCAGCGGACCTGGACAGGGGGACGAGCAGTACTTC. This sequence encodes CASGPGQGDEQYF.